These 28 T cell receptor beta chains were all obtained from the same sample, sequenced in a study of T cell responses to AZD1222 COVID-19 vaccine. The repertoire was sequenced with immunoSEQ multiplex PCR; TCRdb's copy has only in-frame clones and lacks some. This table has about 100,000 clones, about 90% appearing once. Sequenced material: peripheral blood, taken on day 0 of AZD1222 vaccination. The receptors originated from an adult in good health.

This rearrangement joins TRBV13 to TRBJ1-2; D uncertain. Germline CDR1 and CDR2: PRHDT and FYEKMQ (reference sequence). The ends were cut back, 1 base at V and 5 bases at J, with 8 bases in the middle. The CDR3 contains 13 residues. CDR3 amino acids: CASSLDTDYGYTF. In nucleotides, the CDR3 is TGTGCCAGCAGCTTAGACACAGATTATGGCTACACCTTC.

This clone has more than one count but fewer than ten. J is TRBJ1-4 and V is TRBV7-2; 8 bases align to TRBD1. The CDR3 spans 14 residues. Germline V gene lookup returns CDR1 SGHTA and CDR2 FQGNSA. The V and J ends lost 5 bases and 7 bases, in that order; junction bases with no gene match: 6. CDR3 sequence reads: CASSPGQGREKLFF. The CDR3 nucleotides are TGTGCCAGCAGCCCCGGACAGGGACGTGAAAAACTGTTTTTT.

The V call is TRBV3-1 (or the pseudogene TRBV3-2), the J call TRBJ2-5; 14 bases map to TRBD2. The CDR3 runs to 18 residues. Germline values: CDR1 LGHDT, CDR2 YNNKEL (reference sequence). The V segment lost 6 bases and the J segment 2 bases; nucleotides outside the gene matches: 11. CDR3: CASSSPGLAGVGQETQYF. The CDR3 nucleotides are TGTGCCAGCAGTTCACCGGGACTAGCGGGAGTTGGTCAAGAGACCCAGTACTTC.

The V gene is TRBV4-1, the J gene TRBJ2-4; tentatively, D is TRBD2 (6 bases). Germline CDR1 and CDR2: MGHRA and YSYEKL. This CDR3 comprises 14 residues. V was cut by 8 bases and J by 8 bases, with 19 bases left in between. This chain's CDR3 is CASGRGGDSDIQYF. The CDR3 nucleotides are TGCGCCAGCGGAAGAGGAGGGGATTCGGACATTCAGTACTTC.

The chain couples TRBV7-6 to TRBJ2-2, with 9 bases matching TRBD2. Germline loops: CDR1 SGHVS, CDR2 FNYEAQ. The V and J ends lost 5 bases and 6 bases, in that order; junction bases with no gene match: 19. This CDR3 is 19 amino acids long. The CDR3 bases are TGTGCCAGCAGCCCGAGGGTAGGGGCTAGCGGGGCCCTATCCGGGGAGCTGTTTTTT. Amino acid sequence: CASSPRVGASGALSGELFF.

The rearrangement uses TRBV6-4 and TRBJ2-3; possibly TRBD2 for D (6 bases). This CDR3 comprises 14 residues. Germline CDR1 is MRHNA and CDR2 is SNTAGT. V lost 4 bases to trimming and J lost 3 bases, with 11 bases between them. CDR3 sequence reads: CASSGGSGTDTQYF. The DNA of the CDR3 is TGTGCCAGCAGTGGGGGGAGCGGGACAGATACGCAGTATTTT.

The rearrangement joins TRBV21-1 to TRBJ2-2; the table calls TRBD2, which could not be checked here. TRBV21-1 is a known pseudogene. CDR3 size: 17 residues. CDR3 residues: CASSKVWTSGTTGELFF. As DNA, the CDR3 is TGTGCCAGCAGCAAAGTCTGGACTAGCGGGACCACCGGGGAGCTGTTTTTT.

V is TRBV6-6 and J is TRBJ2-7; TRBD1 matches at 8 bases. CDR3 size: 14 residues. V trimming: 7 bases; J trimming: 6 bases; junction bases outside the gene matches: 11. Germline V gene sequence: CDR1 MNHNY, CDR2 SVGAGI (reference sequence). As DNA, the CDR3 is TGTGCCAGCAACGAACCCAGGGGGCACGGCGAGCAGTACTTC. Protein: CASNEPRGHGEQYF.

V usage is TRBV7-7 and J usage is TRBJ2-5, with TRBD1 matching over 10 bases. V dropped 8 bases and J dropped 1; count of bases not matched to a gene: 16. Germline V gives CDR1 SSHAT, CDR2 FNYEAQ (reference sequence). The CDR3 covers 18 residues. CDR3 DNA: TGTGCCAGCGGTTTGGGACAGGGGTCTCCCTTGGGCCAAGAGACCCAGTACTTC. Protein: CASGLGQGSPLGQETQYF.

The rearrangement links TRBV19 to TRBJ2-6; 15 bases align to TRBD2. The CDR3 has 19 amino acids. Germline CDR1 is LNHDA and CDR2 is SQIVND (reference sequence). With 5 bases clipped from V and 3 bases from J, the junction kept 8 bases outside the gene matches. This CDR3 is CASSPGLAGGPDGANVLTF. The CDR3 DNA follows: TGTGCCAGTAGTCCCGGACTAGCGGGGGGGCCGGATGGGGCCAACGTCCTGACTTTC.

The chain joins TRBV12-5 to TRBJ2-7; TRBD2 matches at 7 bases. V dropped 1 base and J dropped 6; count of bases not matched to a gene: 9. The CDR3 totals 15 residues. The germline CDR1 and CDR2 sequences are LGHNT and FRNRAP. This CDR3 is CASGLAVLARPEQYF. The CDR3 region has the DNA TGTGCTAGTGGTTTGGCCGTACTAGCGAGACCCGAGCAGTACTTC.

J is TRBJ1-1 and V is TRBV5-6, with D unclear. Germline V lookup: CDR1 SGHDT, CDR2 YYEEEE. The CDR3 has 13 residues. V shed 0 bases and J shed 5 bases, with 8 bases lying between them. In DNA form, the CDR3 reads TGTGCCAGCAGCTTGGGTGGGCGAACTGAAGCTTTCTTT. Protein product: CASSLGGRTEAFF.

This sequence joins TRBV7-3 and TRBJ2-3, with TRBD2 as a possible D gene (6 bases). The CDR3 totals 17 residues. Germline V lookup: CDR1 SGHTA, CDR2 FQGTGA. Trimming shortened V by 5 bases and J by 0 bases, and 18 bases separated the two germline ends. DNA for the CDR3: TGTGCCAGCAGCGCCCTGGGCGGGACCTCTAGCACAGATACGCAGTATTTT. Its protein product is CASSALGGTSSTDTQYF.

V and J are TRBV6-2 or TRBV6-3 and TRBJ2-7; TRBD2 might be the D (5 bases). This CDR3 is built from 18 residues. V lost 4 bases, J lost 0 bases, and 22 bases lay in between. Germline values: CDR1 MNHEY, CDR2 SVGEGT. CDR3 protein: CASSFSLQRSSISYEQYF. The CDR3 DNA reads TGTGCCAGCAGTTTCTCCCTCCAGCGGTCCTCTATCTCCTACGAGCAGTACTTC.

The rearrangement uses TRBV11-3 and TRBJ2-5; TRBD1 or TRBD2 may be the D gene (5 bases each). There are 15 residues in the CDR3. CDR1 is SGHNT and CDR2 is YENEEA in the germline V gene. V gave up 4 bases and J gave up 2 bases, with 14 bases separating them. The CDR3 loop is CASSSRDGEQETQYF. CDR3 nucleotides: TGTGCCAGCAGCTCCAGGGACGGGGAACAAGAGACCCAGTACTTC.

This clone came up a few times. The genes are TRBV19 and TRBJ2-7; 9 positions match TRBD1. This CDR3 has 19 residues. Looked up from germline, CDR1 is LNHDA and CDR2 is SQIVND (reference sequence). V trimming: 5 bases; J trimming: 4 bases; junction bases outside the gene matches: 21. In DNA form, the CDR3 reads TGTGCCAGTAGTCCCGAGGGGGGACAGGGAAAAGGCCGACGATACGAGCAGTACTTC. Translation gives CASSPEGGQGKGRRYEQYF. The full variable domain, its missing parts supplied by reference TRBV19 and TRBJ2-7, is DGGITQSPKYLFRKEGQNVTLSCEQNLNHDAMYWYRQDPGQGLRLIYYSQIVNDFQKGDIAEGYSVSREKKESFPLTVTSAQKNPTAFYLCASSPEGGQGKGRRYEQYFGPGTRLTVT.

CDR3 sequence reads: CSVEGDANQPQHF. CDR3 sequence (DNA): TGCAGCGTTGAGGGGGACGCCAATCAGCCCCAGCATTTT. The genes are TRBV29-1 and TRBJ1-5, with D perhaps matching TRBD1 (5 bases). The CDR3 spans 13 residues. Trimming removed 3 bases at V and 3 bases at J, with 9 bases between. Looked up from germline, CDR1 is SQVTM and CDR2 is ANQGSEA.

The gene calls are TRBV15 and TRBJ1-4; tentatively, D is TRBD1 (6 bases). The CDR3 is 14 residues long. V lost 1 base and J 7 bases, leaving 10 bases between the germline ends. The germline V gene has CDR1 LNHNV and CDR2 YYDKDF (reference sequence). The CDR3 is CATSRGRGGEKLFF. The CDR3 region has the DNA TGTGCCACCAGCAGAGGCAGGGGAGGTGAAAAACTGTTTTTT.

This chain links TRBV15 with TRBJ1-2, with 7 bases lining up with TRBD1. Trimming cost V 2 bases and J 7 bases; bases outside gene matches: 4. There are 13 residues in the CDR3. Looked up from germline, CDR1 is LNHNV and CDR2 is YYDKDF (reference sequence). The CDR3 here is CATSRTGEGGYTF. CDR3 in DNA: TGTGCCACCAGCAGAACAGGGGAGGGTGGCTACACCTTC.

This chain joins TRBV7-2 and TRBJ1-2, with TRBD1 matching over 7 bases. The CDR3 is made up of 19 amino acids. V shed 1 base and J 1 base; nucleotides not matched to a gene: 15. Germline assignment: CDR1 SGHTA and CDR2 FQGNSA. CDR3 bases: TGTGCCAGCAGCTTAGGCTCGACAGGGAAGTTGATCAGTAACTATGGCTACACCTTC. It translates to CASSLGSTGKLISNYGYTF.

In its sample, this clone was seen once. The chain has TRBV5-4 and TRBJ2-7, with D uncertain. V gave up 4 bases and J gave up 3 bases, with 5 bases separating them. Per the germline V gene, CDR1 is SGHNT and CDR2 is YYREEE (reference sequence). This CDR3 is 11 amino acids long. The CDR3 here is CASSRDYEQYF. CDR3 DNA: TGTGCCAGCAGCCGCGACTACGAGCAGTACTTC.

The rearrangement uses TRBV30 and TRBJ1-1; TRBD1 is a possible D gene (5 bases). CDR3 length: 14 amino acids. V was pared by 0 bases and J by 10 bases, with 18 bases between. Per germline, CDR1 GTSNPN and CDR2 SVGIG (reference sequence). The CDR3 spells CAWSVLSVSRGAFF. CDR3 sequence (DNA): TGTGCCTGGAGTGTATTGTCAGTATCGAGGGGAGCTTTCTTT.

This clone was seen only once. V is TRBV6-2 or TRBV6-3 and J is TRBJ1-5; 8 bases line up with TRBD1. The V and J ends lost 4 bases and 4 bases, in that order; junction bases with no gene match: 6. This CDR3 region has 15 residues. Germline loops: CDR1 MNHEY, CDR2 SVGEGT. CDR3 sequence reads: CASSSGQGRNQPQHF. CDR3 DNA sequence: TGTGCCAGCAGTTCCGGACAGGGAAGGAATCAGCCCCAGCATTTT.

This clone was recorded once. The V call is TRBV5-1, the J call TRBJ1-2; 9 nucleotides line up with TRBD1. From germline, CDR1 is SGHRS and CDR2 YFSETQ. This CDR3 has 17 amino acids. Trimming took 0 bases from V and 1 from J; bases not matched to a gene: 7. The CDR3 sequence is CASSLGPRDRVNYGYTF. CDR3 nucleotides: TGCGCCAGCAGCTTGGGCCCCCGGGACAGGGTTAACTATGGCTACACCTTC. Full variable domain (remainder filled in from reference TRBV5-1 and TRBJ1-2): KAGVTQTPRYLIKTRGQQVTLSCSPISGHRSVSWYQQTPGQGLQFLFEYFSETQRNKGNFPGRFSGRQFSNSRSEMNVSTLELGDSALYLCASSLGPRDRVNYGYTFGSGTRLTVV.

The V gene is TRBV24-1, the J gene TRBJ2-1; 9 nucleotides agree with TRBD1. This CDR3 comprises 13 residues. V was clipped by 9 bases and J by 6 bases; unmatched bases: 5. CDR1 and CDR2 (germline): KGHDR, SFDVKD. The CDR3 nucleotides are TGTGCCACCGGGACAGGGAGTTTCAATGAGCAGTTCTTC. Translated, it gives CATGTGSFNEQFF.

The chain combines TRBV7-8 with TRBJ2-7, with D possibly matching TRBD2 (6 bases). V was shortened by 6 bases and J by 6 bases, with 21 bases between the two germline ends. The CDR3 runs 15 residues. Per germline, CDR1 SGHVS and CDR2 FQNEAQ. The CDR3 loop reads CASRSEGLVGGEQYF. In nucleotides, the CDR3 is TGTGCCAGCAGATCCGAGGGGTTGGTGGGGGGCGAGCAGTACTTC.

The chain couples TRBV12-5 to TRBJ1-2; D gene ambiguous. CDR1 LGHNT and CDR2 FRNRAP come from the germline V gene. V was cut by 5 bases and J by 5 bases, with 9 bases left in between. CDR3 length equals 12 residues. CDR3 in amino acids: CASGTDGYGYTF. DNA of the CDR3: TGTGCTAGTGGTACGGACGGTTATGGCTACACCTTC.

The CDR3 reads CSVEKQGGGYGYTF. CDR3 DNA sequence: TGCAGCGTTGAAAAGCAGGGAGGGGGTTATGGCTACACCTTC. The chain uses TRBV29-1 and TRBJ1-2, with D tentatively TRBD1 (6 bases). V lost 2 bases, J lost 5 bases, and 15 bases lay in between. This CDR3 comprises 14 residues. Germline values: CDR1 SQVTM, CDR2 ANQGSEA. Full variable domain (remainder filled in from reference TRBV29-1 and TRBJ1-2): SAVISQKPSRDICQRGTSLTIQCQVDSQVTMMFWYRQQPGQSLTLIATANQGSEATYESGFVIDKFPISRPNLTFSTLTVSNMSPEDSSIYLCSVEKQGGGYGYTFGSGTRLTVV.